These T cell receptor beta chains were read from a single sample in a study of blood T cell repertoires in COVID-19. TCRdb's table, derived via immunoSEQ multiplex PCR, lists solely in-frame clones and lacks some. The sample records tens of thousands of clones, 90% being singletons. Sample: peripheral blood. All receptors derive from a man in his fifties or sixties with acute or convalescent COVID-19. The CDR3 runs from the conserved cysteine through the conserved F or W.

J gene,V gene,CDR3 protein
TRBJ2-5,TRBV10-2,CASSVPPWREREETQYF
TRBJ2-1,TRBV7-2,CASSRDSLGEQFF
TRBJ2-7,TRBV7-9,CASSLIGSYEQYF
TRBJ2-5,TRBV29-1,CSVEVWRRGDVQETQYF
TRBJ1-1,TRBV15,CATSRDRGNTEAFF
TRBJ2-3,TRBV6-1,CASSERRALGADTQYF
TRBJ2-1,TRBV4-1,CASSQGRGRYNEQFF
TRBJ2-3,TRBV29-1,CSAPGTSGSNTDTQYF
TRBJ2-3,TRBV15,CATSTSGTDTQYF
TRBJ1-5,TRBV7-2,CASSLSPNQPQHF
TRBJ2-7,TRBV27,CASSNIGLAVPYEQYF
TRBJ2-1,TRBV2,CASSTGTRGGEQFF
TRBJ2-5,TRBV9,CASSLRQGLETQYF
TRBJ1-2,TRBV9,CASSNGGSGNYGYTF
TRBJ1-2,TRBV5-1,CASSLGQGVWGYTF
TRBJ1-1,TRBV19,CASSKRQAMNTEAFF
TRBJ1-2,TRBV28,CASSSFRGFLEYGYTF
TRBJ1-6,TRBV7-9,CASSLRDRGNSPLHF
TRBJ1-2,TRBV9,CASSLTATDGYTF
TRBJ1-1,TRBV4-2,CASSQLGLNTEAFF
TRBJ2-1,TRBV6-6,CASRPGLAGAGEQFF
TRBJ1-1,TRBV7-9,CASSVQVGVTEAFF
TRBJ1-1,TRBV5-5,CASSFTLTEAFF
TRBJ1-4,TRBV29-1,CSVLPSDRVNEKLFF